A selection of T cell receptor beta chains follows, all from one sample in a study of cytomegalovirus exposure and HLA in healthy donors. Using immunoSEQ multiplex PCR, the repertoire was profiled, and TCRdb retains in-frame clones only, with some absent. The table has 90,000 to 100,000 clones, around 84% seen once. Sequencing used PBMCs. The receptors come from a young man in good health and CMV-seronegative. Both conserved end residues are part of each CDR3. The D gene is left open where the match is weak. Where a row states a size, it is once, few, many or the class of an expanded clone; other rows omit it.

TRBD2 | TRBJ2-1 | TRBV7-9 | . | CASSSGTSGFNEQFF | TGTGCCAGCAGCTCCGGGACTAGCGGGTTTAATGAGCAGTTCTTC
. | TRBJ2-3 | TRBV4-2 | few | CASSQELFLDTQYF | TGTGCCAGCAGCCAAGAGTTGTTCCTTGATACGCAGTATTTT
TRBD1 | TRBJ2-5 | TRBV5-1 | once | CASSLQGAGETQYF | TGCGCCAGCAGCTTACAGGGGGCAGGGGAGACCCAGTACTTC
. | TRBJ2-7 | TRBV5-1 | . | CASSLVEGYEQYF | TGCGCCAGCAGCTTGGTTGAGGGTTACGAGCAGTACTTC
. | TRBJ2-7 | TRBV6-1 | once | CASPGEYLSYEQYF | TGTGCCAGTCCGGGGGAGTACCTTTCCTACGAGCAGTACTTC
. | TRBJ1-2 | TRBV4-1 | . | CASSQEQGTYGYTF | TGCGCCAGCAGCCAAGAGCAGGGTACCTATGGCTACACCTTC
TRBD1 | TRBJ2-7 | TRBV6-6 | . | CASSRQGYEQYF | TGTGCCAGCAGTCGACAGGGGTACGAGCAGTACTTC
. | TRBJ2-7 | TRBV29-1 | . | CSVELTVYEQYF | TGCAGCGTTGAACTGACAGTCTACGAGCAGTACTTC
TRBD2 | TRBJ2-3 | TRBV7-3 | . | CASSSSSGVGTDTQYF | TGTGCCAGCAGCTCCTCTAGCGGGGTAGGCACAGATACGCAGTATTTT
. | TRBJ1-4 | TRBV4-1 | . | CASSQVRLAIQEKLFF | TGCGCCAGCAGCCAAGTGAGACTGGCAATCCAAGAAAAACTGTTTTTT
. | TRBJ1-2 | TRBV11-2 | . | CASSLESHYGYTF | TGTGCCAGCAGCTTAGAGTCTCACTATGGCTACACCTTC
. | TRBJ2-1 | TRBV15 | . | CATSRSLADNNEQFF | TGTGCCACCAGCAGGTCCCTGGCGGATAACAATGAGCAGTTCTTC
TRBD1 | TRBJ1-2 | TRBV14 | . | CASSGTQGTSDYGYTF | TGTGCCAGCAGCGGCACACAGGGGACGTCTGACTATGGCTACACCTTC
. | TRBJ1-5 | TRBV7-9 | . | CASSLGGSVNQPQHF | TGTGCCAGCAGCTTAGGTGGGAGCGTCAATCAGCCCCAGCATTTT
TRBD1 | TRBJ2-7 | TRBV10-3 | once | CASSLGDRGLSYEQYF | TGTGCCAGCAGTTTGGGTGACAGGGGCCTCTCCTACGAGCAGTACTTC
. | TRBJ1-2 | TRBV7-9 | . | CASSFPGISSYGYTF | TGTGCCAGCAGTTTCCCGGGTATTAGCTCCTATGGCTACACCTTC
. | TRBJ1-3 | TRBV4-1 | few | CASSRQDSSGNTIYF | TGCGCCAGCAGCCGCCAGGATTCGTCTGGAAACACCATATATTTT
TRBD2 | TRBJ2-5 | TRBV2 | . | CASTLGLAGGSETQHF | TGTGCCAGCACCTTAGGGCTAGCGGGGGGAAGCGAGACCCAGCACTTC
. | TRBJ2-7 | TRBV5-1 | once | CASSSADSGTYEQYF | TGCGCCAGCAGCTCCGCGGACAGCGGCACCTACGAGCAGTACTTC
. | TRBJ1-2 | TRBV19 | once | CASSGGRTNYGYTF | TGTGCCAGTAGTGGGGGGAGAACTAACTATGGCTACACCTTC
TRBD2 | TRBJ2-1 | TRBV5-5 | once | CASSAGGGDYNEQFF | TGTGCCAGCAGCGCGGGAGGGGGTGACTACAATGAGCAGTTCTTC
. | TRBJ1-1 | TRBV18 | . | CASSLTVTGRAEAFF | TGTGCCAGCTCACTGACCGTTACAGGGAGGGCTGAAGCTTTCTTT
TRBD1 | TRBJ1-4 | TRBV29-1 | . | CSIRDRLNEKLFF | TGCAGCATCCGGGACAGACTCAACGAAAAACTGTTTTTT
. | TRBJ2-7 | TRBV11-2 | . | CASSPPSEGYEQYF | TGTGCCAGCAGCCCACCTAGCGAGGGCTACGAGCAGTACTTC
TRBD1 | TRBJ1-2 | TRBV6-1 | . | CASSEYRTGDYGYTF | TGTGCCAGCAGTGAGTATCGGACAGGGGACTATGGCTACACCTTC
TRBD1 | TRBJ1-4 | TRBV7-9 | . | CASSLDRGGEKLFF | TGTGCCAGCAGCTTAGACAGGGGAGGCGAAAAACTGTTTTTT
. | TRBJ1-1 | TRBV10-1 | . | CASMPGPSNTEAFF | TGCGCCAGCATGCCCGGTCCGTCGAACACTGAAGCTTTCTTT
. | TRBJ1-5 | TRBV2 | . | CASTRENQGAQPQHF | TGTGCCAGCACCCGGGAGAACCAAGGGGCCCAGCCCCAGCATTTT
. | TRBJ2-6 | TRBV5-1 | . | CASSRVGSGLSGANVLTF | TGCGCCAGCAGCCGCGTCGGATCAGGTCTCTCTGGGGCCAACGTCCTGACTTTC
TRBD2 | TRBJ2-5 | TRBV11-2 | . | CASSLMGLAGAAQETQYF | TGTGCCAGCAGCTTAATGGGACTAGCGGGGGCCGCCCAAGAGACCCAGTACTTC
. | TRBJ2-2 | TRBV18 | . | CASSPGQGNTGELFF | TGTGCCAGCTCACCAGGCCAGGGTAACACCGGGGAGCTGTTTTTT
. | TRBJ2-1 | TRBV10-1 | few | CASSERADNEQFF | TGCGCCAGCAGTGAAAGAGCGGACAATGAGCAGTTCTTC
. | TRBJ2-7 | TRBV7-9 | . | CASSLPGTYEQYF | TGTGCCAGCAGCCTCCCCGGGACCTACGAGCAGTACTTC
. | TRBJ1-2 | TRBV14 | . | CASSHAQGAHRGYTF | TGTGCCAGCAGCCACGCCCAAGGGGCACACAGGGGCTACACCTTC
. | TRBJ2-7 | TRBV18 | . | CASSPREGESSYEQYF | TGTGCCAGCTCACCACGAGAGGGGGAGAGCTCCTACGAGCAGTACTTC
. | TRBJ2-7 | TRBV7-9 | . | CASSFGGASYEQYF | TGTGCCAGCAGCTTTGGGGGCGCCTCCTACGAGCAGTACTTC
. | TRBJ1-2 | TRBV5-4 | . | CASSSPPDNGYTF | TGTGCCAGCAGCTCCCCGCCGGACAATGGCTACACCTTC
TRBD1 | TRBJ1-1 | TRBV14 | few | CASSRGQVEAFF | TGTGCCAGCAGCCGTGGACAGGTTGAAGCTTTCTTT
TRBD2 | TRBJ2-1 | TRBV9 | . | CASSVGAGGASNEQFF | TGTGCCAGCAGCGTAGGCGCGGGGGGGGCCAGTAATGAGCAGTTCTTC
. | TRBJ1-1 | TRBV6-1 | . | CASTPEGVTSEAFF | TGTGCCAGCACCCCGGAGGGAGTAACTAGTGAAGCTTTCTTT
. | TRBJ1-1 | TRBV11-2 | . | CASSLGSRGTEAFF | TGTGCCAGCAGCTTAGGGAGCAGGGGCACTGAAGCTTTCTTT
TRBD1 | TRBJ1-1 | TRBV29-1 | . | CSAEGQLNTEAFF | TGCAGCGCAGAGGGACAGTTGAACACTGAAGCTTTCTTT
. | TRBJ1-3 | TRBV11-2 | . | CASSFDSGSGNTIYF | TGTGCCAGCAGCTTCGACTCGGGCTCTGGAAACACCATATATTTT
. | TRBJ1-4 | TRBV2 | few | CASRIEATNEKLFF | TGTGCCAGCAGGATAGAAGCGACTAATGAAAAACTGTTTTTT
. | TRBJ1-1 | TRBV7-8 | . | CASSLDSNTEAFF | TGTGCCAGCAGCTTAGACAGTAACACTGAAGCTTTCTTT
TRBD1 | TRBJ1-2 | TRBV28 | . | CASSPGGNYGYTF | TGTGCCAGCAGCCCAGGGGGAAACTATGGCTACACCTTC
. | TRBJ2-1 | TRBV5-1 | . | CASSGGEYEQFF | TGCGCCAGCAGCGGAGGGGAATATGAGCAGTTCTTC
TRBD2 | TRBJ2-5 | TRBV5-1 | . | CASSLRTSGGEQYF | TGCGCCAGCAGCTTGCGGACTAGCGGGGGAGAGCAGTACTTC
. | TRBJ1-6 | TRBV30 | . | CAWSNAGFYNSPLHF | TGTGCCTGGAGTAATGCCGGGTTTTATAATTCACCCCTCCACTTT
. | TRBJ1-1 | TRBV5-1 | . | CASSLTTAEAFF | TGCGCCAGCAGCTTGACTACGGCTGAAGCTTTCTTT
. | TRBJ2-1 | TRBV2 | . | CASSKSNNEQFF | TGTGCCAGCAGTAAGAGCAACAATGAGCAGTTCTTC
. | TRBJ2-5 | TRBV4-2 | . | CASSQDLTGKETQYF | TGTGCCAGCAGCCAAGATTTAACCGGGAAAGAGACCCAGTACTTC
TRBD1 | TRBJ2-6 | TRBV5-6 | . | CASSSRKTGIATGANVLTF | TGTGCCAGCAGCTCGAGAAAGACAGGGATTGCGACTGGGGCCAACGTCCTGACTTTC
. | TRBJ1-2 | TRBV5-6 | . | CASSLVQGSRGYTF | TGTGCCAGCAGCTTGGTACAGGGAAGTCGAGGCTACACCTTC
. | TRBJ2-7 | TRBV28 | . | CASSLDLGRVDEQYF | TGTGCCAGCAGTTTAGATCTCGGCAGGGTGGACGAGCAGTACTTC
. | TRBJ2-7 | TRBV11-1 | few | CASSLQGGFREQYF | TGTGCCAGCAGCTTACAGGGGGGCTTCCGCGAGCAGTACTTC
. | TRBJ1-1 | TRBV11-3 | few | CASSLDGQKNTEAFF | TGTGCCAGCAGCTTAGACGGACAGAAGAACACTGAAGCTTTCTTT
TRBD2 | TRBJ2-5 | TRBV2 | . | CASPGTGGPGTQYF | TGTGCCAGCCCGGGGACGGGGGGGCCCGGGACCCAGTACTTC
. | TRBJ2-1 | TRBV6-1 | few | CASSAMLVQFF | TGTGCCAGCAGTGCGATGCTAGTTCAGTTCTTC